The source of this T cell receptor beta chain is a study of neurological immune-mediated disorders. TCRdb called the 5' RACE reads again in MiXCR, with one record for every CDR3 protein. The profile covers tens of thousands of distinct CDR3 sequences, with under 4.5% appearing a single time and under 4% taken by the ten largest. This clonotype was counted ten times or more. The CDR3 has 15 residues. Per the germline V gene, CDR1 is LNHNV and CDR2 is YYDKDF (reference sequence). V was shortened by 3 bases and J by 4 bases, with 12 bases between the two germline ends. This rearrangement joins TRBV15 to TRBJ2-2; perhaps D is TRBD1 or TRBD2 (5 bases each). This clonotype was obtained from a woman in her 30s with multiple sclerosis. Source material: PBMCs. Here the CDR3 DNA reads TGTGCCACCAGCAGGGGGGATCATGCCACCGGGGAGCTGTTTTTT. It specifies CATSRGDHATGELFF.